Given below is one T cell receptor (beta chain) in context. There are many counts of this clonotype. There is no known antigen for this receptor. Qualities for individual bases were not recorded, and no much larger clone is one base off. These data are taken from a study of neurological immune-mediated disorders (dated by TCRdb to the late 2010s). With respect to the entire study: Peripheral blood TCR-beta repertoires from HTLV-I-associated myelopathy (HAM/TSP) patients, multiple sclerosis patients and healthy controls were compared by UMI-based sequencing. The cohort was made up of some 70 subjects, consisting of 15 or so HAM/TSP patients, about 34 multiple sclerosis patients and some 20 healthy controls. Longitudinal samples, technical triplicates and paired sorted CD4+ and CD8+ T-cell subsets, alongside PBMC samples, were included among the approximately 98 TCR-beta libraries. Overall study outcomes, separate from this receptor: Across subjects, expanded clones never shared an identical CDR3 amino acid sequence, which suggests that the TCR-beta repertoires in every group were private. TCR clonal expansion was highest in HAM/TSP patients and lowest in MS patients, with MS patients falling below even healthy controls.

Blood bank volunteers in Maryland, USA served as the healthy controls. Unsorted PBMC libraries were generated from 2 million PBMCs stored in RNAlater at -80 °C until RNA extraction. Peripheral blood was subjected to Ficoll-Hypaque density gradient centrifugation to isolate PBMCs, which were then cryopreserved in liquid nitrogen. Including cysteine and phenylalanine, the CDR3 has 12 amino acids. Solely the CDR3 DNA is kept, with 36 bases framed from the first base. According to the germline V gene (reference sequence), CDR1 reads DFQATT and CDR2 reads SNEGSKA. V is shortened by 3 bases, J by 6 bases, and the region joining them spans 9 bases. cDNA was synthesized by template-switch 5'RACE using a primer carrying a 10-nucleotide random unique molecular identifier by which each TCR transcript was tagged. Every sequencing run covered 15-18 subjects and yielded more than 180 million TCR-beta sequences. The RNeasy kit was used to extract total RNA. The KAPA Real-time Library Amplification kit was used to amplify TCR-beta VDJ regions with primers for the TCR constant region and the 5'RACE anchor. A first PCR added sample indexes and Illumina adaptors, after which a second PCR increased the library yield. After Ampure bead purification, the TCR product of roughly 650 bp was size-selected on a 2% E-gel SizeSelection system. Before pooling, library quality was assessed on a Bioanalyzer, concentration was determined with Qubit, and library quantification was performed with the Kapa Library Quantification kit. Libraries were sequenced paired-end 2 x 150 bp on an Illumina HiSeq 2500. To increase sequence diversity, about 24-32% phiX was spiked into each library pool. In the original analysis: The UMI-based MiGEC pipeline processed quality-filtered reads and removed over 80% of raw TCR sequences during error correction. IMGT germline references were used for aligning VDJ genes, and each clonotype was defined as a unique CDR3 amino acid sequence together with its V-J genes. VDJtools evaluated clonal expansion, Shannon diversity and CDR3 relatedness (CalcPairwiseDistances, ClusterSamples); CLCbio workbench built phylogenetic trees. Expanded clones were defined as having at least 8 unique UMIs, based on coefficient-of-variation modelling across technical triplicates. In TCRdb, the public reads were trimmed at Q25 with fastp and aligned with MiXCR, with productive beta chains retained. Here each entry gathers all rows of one CDR3 protein and keeps the most common genes and DNA. The V and J calls were determined by TCRdb, not by the authors. Present in this sample are roughly 76,000 distinct CDR3 sequences, 12% to 15% of which were seen just once. About 6.8% of the sample is taken by the ten largest.

The origin of this receptor is a woman aged 45-65 years in good health. Sequences were obtained from PBMCs. Rearrangement joined TRBV20-1 to TRBJ2-1, with the D gene not clear enough to name. The CDR3 is CSARREFNEQFF. The sequenced DNA is TGCAGTGCTAGGAGAGAGTTCAATGAGCAGTTCTTC.